The 21 T cell receptor beta chains below were found in one sample sequenced in a study of cytomegalovirus exposure and HLA in healthy donors. PCR amplification relied on 60 Vbeta primers (plus 13 Jbeta primers). TCRdb keeps only in-frame clones here, not all; method: immunoSEQ multiplex PCR. The sample shows about 110,000 clones, 60% to 75% of them seen only once. The sequenced sample consisted of PBMCs. The receptors here all came from a man aged 25-40 years in good health and CMV-seronegative.

The genes are TRBV6-5 and TRBJ2-7; D gene ambiguous. The CDR3 covers 13 residues. Germline V gives CDR1 MNHEY, CDR2 SVGAGI. The V end was cut by 4 bases, the J end by 5 bases, with 12 bases between. The CDR3, as DNA: TGTGCCAGCAGTTCCCCATTAAGCCACGAGCAGTACTTC. As protein: CASSSPLSHEQYF.

This clone was seen more than once but under ten times. This chain uses TRBV25-1 with TRBJ2-2; D perhaps matches TRBD2 (6 bases). Germline V gives CDR1 MGHDK, CDR2 SYGVNS. V was pared by 2 bases and J by 3 bases, with 7 bases between. The CDR3 is 14 amino acids. Here the CDR3 reads CASSEGTDTGELFF. The CDR3 DNA sequence: TGTGCCAGCAGTGAAGGGACTGACACCGGGGAGCTGTTTTTT.

The J gene is TRBJ2-3, the V gene TRBV6-4; 9 nucleotides align to TRBD2. From germline, CDR1 is MRHNA and CDR2 SNTAGT. V shed 4 bases, J shed 2 bases, and the junction held 4 bases outside the gene matches. The CDR3 totals 15 residues. The CDR3 loop is CASSGSGRPTDTQYF. The CDR3 DNA is TGTGCCAGCAGTGGGAGCGGGAGGCCCACAGATACGCAGTATTTT.

The genes are TRBV29-1 and TRBJ1-1; no clear D. Germline values: CDR1 SQVTM, CDR2 ANQGSEA. The V gene lost 4 bases and the J gene lost 5 bases, with 14 bases spanning the gap. The CDR3 covers 13 residues. The CDR3, as DNA: TGCAGCGTTGGCTTTTTATCGGGGACTGAAGCTTTCTTT. It codes for CSVGFLSGTEAFF.

This clone occurred once. The chain employs TRBV5-1 and TRBJ2-2; D is possibly TRBD1 (5 bases). Germline lookup yields CDR1 SGHRS and CDR2 YFSETQ. The ends were cut back, 4 bases at V and 2 bases at J, with 15 bases in the middle. This CDR3 contains 16 residues. CDR3 nucleotides: TGCGCCAGCAGCATATCGACAAGGGGTAACACCGGGGAGCTGTTTTTT. Translating it yields CASSISTRGNTGELFF.

The chain recombines TRBV7-9 with TRBJ1-1, with 8 bases matching TRBD1. CDR1 SEHNR and CDR2 FQNEAQ come from the germline V gene (reference sequence). CDR3 size: 14 residues. V dropped 5 bases and J dropped 2; count of bases not matched to a gene: 4. CDR3 in DNA: TGTGCCAGCAGCCCGGACAGGGCCAACACTGAAGCTTTCTTT. Translated, it gives CASSPDRANTEAFF. Drawing the rest from reference TRBV7-9 and TRBJ1-1, the complete variable domain is DTGVSQNPRHKITKRGQNVTFRCDPISEHNRLYWYRQTLGQGPEFLTYFQNEAQLEKSRLLSDRFSAERPKGSFSTLEIQRTEQGDSAMYLCASSPDRANTEAFFGQGTRLTVV.

The chain employs TRBV5-1 and TRBJ2-6; the match to TRBD1 covers 8 bases. Germline CDR1 reads SGHRS; CDR2 reads YFSETQ. J lost 0 bases, V lost 3 bases, and 5 bases had no gene match. The CDR3 runs to 17 residues. In DNA, the CDR3 is TGCGCCAGCAGCTGGACAGGGCTCAGCTCTGGGGCCAACGTCCTGACTTTC. This sequence encodes CASSWTGLSSGANVLTF.

The rearrangement uses TRBV11-3 and TRBJ2-3; TRBD1 is a possible D gene (6 bases). Germline CDR1 reads SGHNT; CDR2 reads YENEEA. The V end lost 1 base, the J end lost 3 bases, and 14 bases lay between the germline ends. This CDR3 contains 16 residues. The CDR3 nucleotides read TGTGCCAGCAGCTTAGCTGTGGGGGCCGGGACAGATACGCAGTATTTT. Translating it yields CASSLAVGAGTDTQYF.

The J gene is TRBJ2-1, the V gene TRBV9; 9 nucleotides agree with TRBD2. V lost 0 bases and J lost 6; bases outside the gene matches: 13. The CDR3 contains 18 residues. Germline assignment: CDR1 SGDLS and CDR2 YYNGEE. This chain's CDR3 is CASSVAGAGGVTGNEQFF. In DNA, the CDR3 is TGTGCCAGCAGCGTAGCGGGTGCGGGGGGGGTTACGGGCAATGAGCAGTTCTTC.

For the CDR3, the DNA is TGCGCCAGCAGCTTGGCCCCCGGACAGGTGGCGTACTATGGCTACACCTTC. It encodes CASSLAPGQVAYYGYTF. The V gene is TRBV5-1, the J gene TRBJ1-2; 7 positions agree with TRBD1. Germline-derived CDR1 and CDR2 are SGHRS and YFSETQ. This CDR3 is 17 amino acids long. The ends lost 0 bases at V and 3 bases at J; junction bases unmatched: 11.

This clone was recorded only once. The V and J genes are TRBV5-1 and TRBJ1-1; unclear D gene. Germline V gene data show CDR1 as SGHRS and CDR2 as YFSETQ. The CDR3 consists of 15 residues. V was cut by 3 bases and J by 0 bases, with 12 bases left in between. CDR3 DNA: TGCGCCAGCAGCTGGGCATCGGGGATGAACACTGAAGCTTTCTTT. Its protein is CASSWASGMNTEAFF.

The chain combines TRBV5-1 with TRBJ1-1, with D perhaps TRBD1 (5 bases). The CDR3 sequence is 16 residues long. CDR1 and CDR2 (germline): SGHRS, YFSETQ. V lost 6 bases and J 3 bases, leaving 21 bases between the germline ends. The CDR3 coding sequence is TGCGCCAGCATCCCCGGCGTGGGCAGGGAGGACACTGAAGCTTTCTTT. It specifies CASIPGVGREDTEAFF.

The rearrangement uses TRBV5-1 and TRBJ2-1; TRBD2 might be the D (5 bases). The V end was cut by 0 bases, the J end by 4 bases, with 11 bases between. This CDR3 contains 15 residues. Germline values: CDR1 SGHRS, CDR2 YFSETQ. This chain's CDR3 is CASSLVEGLYNEQFF. CDR3 coding DNA: TGCGCCAGCAGCTTGGTAGAGGGCCTGTACAATGAGCAGTTCTTC.

This chain uses TRBV5-1 with TRBJ2-3; possibly TRBD2 for D (7 bases). Trimming took off 6 bases at V and 3 bases at J, with 17 bases between the two ends. Germline V gene data show CDR1 as SGHRS and CDR2 as YFSETQ. This CDR3 contains 15 residues. The DNA of the CDR3 is TGCGCCAGCAAAATAGGGGGGGTAGGGACAGATACGCAGTATTTT. It is translated as CASKIGGVGTDTQYF. The full variable domain, with the rest looked up from reference TRBV5-1 and TRBJ2-3, is KAGVTQTPRYLIKTRGQQVTLSCSPISGHRSVSWYQQTPGQGLQFLFEYFSETQRNKGNFPGRFSGRQFSNSRSEMNVSTLELGDSALYLCASKIGGVGTDTQYFGPGTRLTVL.

CDR3 DNA: TGTGCCTGGAGAAGGAATAGCGGGCACACCGGGGAGCTGTTTTTT. Its protein is CAWRRNSGHTGELFF. The rearrangement links TRBV30 to TRBJ2-2, with 7 bases lining up with TRBD2. The J segment lost 3 bases and the V segment lost 3 bases, leaving 7 bases of the junction unmatched. Germline values: CDR1 GTSNPN, CDR2 SVGIG (reference sequence). This CDR3 has 15 residues. The complete variable domain, with remaining parts taken from reference TRBV30 and TRBJ2-2, reads SQTIHQWPATLVQPVGSPLSLECTVEGTSNPNLYWYRQAAGRGLQLLFYSVGIGQISSEVPQNLSASRPQDRQFILSSKKLLLSDSGFYLCAWRRNSGHTGELFFGEGSRLTVL.

Here the CDR3 DNA reads TGTGCCAGTAGATACAGGGGGCCCCCAGATACGCAGTATTTT. This translates into CASRYRGPPDTQYF. The genes are TRBV19 and TRBJ2-3, with TRBD1 matching over 9 bases. The CDR3 has 14 residues. J gave up 4 bases and V 6 bases, and 5 bases lay outside the gene matches. Germline CDR1 reads LNHDA; CDR2 reads SQIVND (reference sequence).

Turning to this clone: At the DNA level, this CDR3 is encoded by other sequences in the same sample as well. This sequence joins TRBV7-2 and TRBJ2-5; 7 bases match TRBD1. CDR3 length equals 14 residues. Germline loops: CDR1 SGHTA, CDR2 FQGNSA. The V and J ends lost 5 bases and 1 base, in that order; junction bases with no gene match: 4. Here the CDR3 DNA reads TGTGCCAGCAGCCTAGGGGGCGGCCAAGAGACCCAGTACTTC. This gives the protein CASSLGGGQETQYF.

The rearrangement joins TRBV5-1 to TRBJ1-5, with a possible D match to TRBD1 (5 bases). Trimming took 0 bases from V and 6 from J, leaving 31 bases between them. Germline V lookup: CDR1 SGHRS, CDR2 YFSETQ. The length of the CDR3 is 21 residues. CDR3 loop: CASSLAAFGGVRPYRGQPQHF. For the CDR3, the DNA is TGCGCCAGCAGCTTGGCGGCTTTTGGGGGGGTTCGGCCCTATAGGGGTCAGCCCCAGCATTTT.

The rearrangement joins TRBV30 to TRBJ2-3; unclear D gene. This CDR3 contains 17 residues. The germline V and J ends were trimmed by 0 bases and 2 bases, with 18 bases remaining between them. From germline, CDR1 is GTSNPN and CDR2 SVGIG (reference sequence). CDR3: CAWSVRRHLTYTDTQYF. The CDR3 DNA follows: TGTGCCTGGAGTGTACGTCGACACCTAACATACACAGATACGCAGTATTTT.

The chain is built from TRBV5-1 and TRBJ2-7; 8 nucleotides align to TRBD1. Germline V gene data show CDR1 as SGHRS and CDR2 as YFSETQ. The CDR3 has 14 residues. J lost 2 bases, V lost 3 bases, and 4 bases had no gene match. The CDR3 nucleotides read TGCGCCAGCAGCTCCGGGACAGGCGCCTACGAGCAGTACTTC. Translating gives CASSSGTGAYEQYF.

This chain uses TRBV19 with TRBJ2-7; 10 nucleotides agree with TRBD1. The CDR3 length is 15 residues. V lost 4 bases, J lost 6 bases, and 9 bases stayed unmatched. The germline V gene has CDR1 LNHDA and CDR2 SQIVND (reference sequence). The CDR3 DNA follows: TGTGCCAGTAGTAGCAACCCGGGACAGGGGCTCGAGCAGTACTTC. Residues: CASSSNPGQGLEQYF.